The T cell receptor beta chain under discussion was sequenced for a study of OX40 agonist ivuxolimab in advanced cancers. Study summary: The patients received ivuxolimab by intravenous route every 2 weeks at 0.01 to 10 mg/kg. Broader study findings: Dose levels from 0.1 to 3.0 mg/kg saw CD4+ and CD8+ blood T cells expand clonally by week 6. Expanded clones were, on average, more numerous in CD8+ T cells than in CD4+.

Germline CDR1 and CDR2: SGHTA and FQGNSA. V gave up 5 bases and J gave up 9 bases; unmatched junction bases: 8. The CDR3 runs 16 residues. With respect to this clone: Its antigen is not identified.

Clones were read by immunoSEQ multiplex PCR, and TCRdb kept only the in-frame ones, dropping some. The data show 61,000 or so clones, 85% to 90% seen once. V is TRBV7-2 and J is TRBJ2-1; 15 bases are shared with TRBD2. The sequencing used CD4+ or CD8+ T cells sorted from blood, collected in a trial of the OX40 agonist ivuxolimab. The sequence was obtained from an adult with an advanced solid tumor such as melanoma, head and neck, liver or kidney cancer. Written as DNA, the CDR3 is TGTGCCAGCAGCCGGAGGACTAGCGGGGGGGCAGGTGAGCAGTTCTTC. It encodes CASSRRTSGGAGEQFF.